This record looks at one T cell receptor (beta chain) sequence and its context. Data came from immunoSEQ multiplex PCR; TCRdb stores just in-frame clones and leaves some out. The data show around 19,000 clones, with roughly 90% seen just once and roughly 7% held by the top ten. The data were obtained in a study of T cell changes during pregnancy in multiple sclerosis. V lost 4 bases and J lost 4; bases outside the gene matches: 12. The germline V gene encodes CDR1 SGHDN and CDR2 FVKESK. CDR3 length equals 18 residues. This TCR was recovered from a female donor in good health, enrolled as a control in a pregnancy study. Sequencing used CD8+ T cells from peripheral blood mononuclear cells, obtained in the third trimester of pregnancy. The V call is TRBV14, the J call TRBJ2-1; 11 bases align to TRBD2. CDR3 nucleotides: TGTGCCAGCAGCCCACTTAAGGGGACTAGCGGTCCGTACAATGAGCAGTTCTTC. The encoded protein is CASSPLKGTSGPYNEQFF.